Each of the 27 T cell receptor beta chains below was sequenced from the same sample in a study of blood T cell repertoires in COVID-19. The method was immunoSEQ multiplex PCR; TCRdb's version includes in-frame clones alone and lacks a portion of them. The repertoire holds a few hundred thousand clones, with 82% as singletons. The specimen was peripheral blood. These receptors came from a woman aged 80 or over with acute or convalescent COVID-19.

This chain joins TRBV11-3 and TRBJ2-6; 7 positions agree with TRBD1. The CDR3 covers 16 residues. CDR1 and CDR2 (germline): SGHNT, YENEEA. V gave up 4 bases and J gave up 4 bases; unmatched junction bases: 7. CDR3 coding DNA: TGTGCCAGCAGCTCGCCGACAGGGCCGGGGGCCAACGTCCTGACTTTC. Encoded protein: CASSSPTGPGANVLTF.

V gene TRBV4-2 combines with J gene TRBJ1-3; 9 bases fit TRBD1. The junction had 8 bases not matched to a gene; V was cut back by 0 bases and J by 5 bases. CDR3 length: 17 amino acids. The germline CDR1 and CDR2 sequences are LGHNA and YNFKEQ. CDR3 DNA: TGTGCCAGCAGCCAAGAGGGTCGAGGACAGGGGAGAAACACCATATATTTT. Protein: CASSQEGRGQGRNTIYF.

The table lists this clone with many counts. The V gene is TRBV5-4, the J gene TRBJ2-3; 12 nucleotides line up with TRBD2. Unmatched junction bases numbered 10, after V lost 5 bases and J lost 6 bases. Germline CDR1 SGHNT, CDR2 YYREEE (reference sequence). CDR3 length: 16 residues. CDR3 DNA sequence: TGTGCCAGCAGTTCGTCACTAGCGGGGGGAGCTGATACGCAGTATTTT. Protein sequence: CASSSSLAGGADTQYF. Full variable domain (remainder filled in from reference TRBV5-4 and TRBJ2-3): ETGVTQSPTHLIKTRGQQVTLRCSSQSGHNTVSWYQQALGQGPQFIFQYYREEENGRGNFPPRFSGLQFPNYSSELNVNALELDDSALYLCASSSSLAGGADTQYFGPGTRLTVL.

This clone has only a few counts. The rearrangement links TRBV2 to TRBJ1-5; perhaps TRBD1 as D (6 bases). The germline V gene has CDR1 SNHLY and CDR2 FYNNEI. The CDR3 consists of 15 residues. The V and J ends lost 1 base and 4 bases respectively, with 11 bases between them. CDR3 sequence (DNA): TGTGCCAGCAGTGAAGGGGATAGGGGGAATCAGCCCCAGCATTTT. This sequence encodes CASSEGDRGNQPQHF. Together with reference TRBV2 and TRBJ1-5, the CDR3 gives the full variable domain: EPEVTQTPSHQVTQMGQEVILRCVPISNHLYFYWYRQILGQKVEFLVSFYNNEISEKSEIFDDQFSVERPDGSNFTLKIRSTKLEDSAMYFCASSEGDRGNQPQHFGDGTRLSIL.

This chain links TRBV4-3 with TRBJ1-2, with D maybe TRBD1 (5 bases). CDR1 and CDR2 (germline): LGHNA, YSLEER. The CDR3 length is 14 residues. V lost 0 bases and J lost 8, with 13 bases in between. In nucleotides, the CDR3 is TGCGCCAGCAGCCAAGAATTACGGCGGGGGGGCTACACCTTC. Residues: CASSQELRRGGYTF.

The V call is TRBV13, the J call TRBJ1-2; the match to TRBD1 covers 7 bases. This CDR3 comprises 14 residues. V lost 5 bases and J lost 4; bases outside the gene matches: 7. The germline V gene has CDR1 PRHDT and CDR2 FYEKMQ (reference sequence). The DNA of the CDR3 is TGTGCCAGCAGCCATCAGACAGGGTTCTATGGCTACACCTTC. This gives the protein CASSHQTGFYGYTF.

This clone has a single count. The chain is built from TRBV6-6 and TRBJ2-3; 8 bases agree with TRBD2. Germline CDR1 MNHNY, CDR2 SVGAGI (reference sequence). V shed 8 bases and J 8 bases; nucleotides not matched to a gene: 9. The CDR3 spans 13 residues. The CDR3 DNA is TGTGCCAGCGGGAGCGGGGGTCAGAGTACGCAGTATTTT. Encoded protein: CASGSGGQSTQYF.

This chain uses TRBV11-3 with TRBJ1-1, with D maybe TRBD1 (5 bases). CDR3 length: 13 residues. Trimming cost V 1 base and J 7 bases, with 10 bases left between them. In germline, CDR1 is SGHNT, CDR2 YENEEA. CDR3 loop: CASSLGMGLEAFF. The CDR3 region has the DNA TGTGCCAGCAGCTTAGGAATGGGACTTGAAGCTTTCTTT.

The gene calls are TRBV28 and TRBJ1-1; D may be TRBD1 (5 bases). Germline V gene sequence: CDR1 MDHEN, CDR2 SYDVKM. The CDR3 sequence is 14 residues long. V lost 8 bases and J 3 bases, leaving 16 bases between the germline ends. The CDR3 spells CASSLRGGDTEAFF. As DNA, the CDR3 is TGTGCCAGCTCTTTACGGGGGGGAGACACTGAAGCTTTCTTT.

The chain couples TRBV29-1 to TRBJ1-2, with D possibly matching TRBD1 (6 bases). There are 13 residues in the CDR3. Germline V lookup: CDR1 SQVTM, CDR2 ANQGSEA. The ends were cut back, 6 bases at V and 3 bases at J, with 14 bases in the middle. DNA for the CDR3: TGCAGCGTCCAATTCACAGGGTACTATGGCTACACCTTC. Translation gives CSVQFTGYYGYTF.

J is TRBJ1-2 and V is TRBV12-3 or TRBV12-4, with 8 bases identical to TRBD1. The ends lost 1 base at V and 8 bases at J; junction bases unmatched: 3. This CDR3 comprises 13 residues. The chain's CDR3 is CASSLGTGGGYTF. CDR3 DNA: TGTGCCAGCAGTTTAGGCACAGGGGGAGGCTACACCTTC.

V is TRBV5-1 and J is TRBJ2-6; a possible D gene is TRBD2 (5 bases). Trimming pared 0 bases from V and 1 base from J, leaving 14 bases between. The germline CDR1 and CDR2 sequences are SGHRS and YFSETQ. The CDR3 runs to 18 residues. The CDR3 DNA reads as TGCGCCAGCAGCTTGGTAGGGTCTTTAGCGTCTGGGGCCAACGTCCTGACTTTC. This sequence encodes CASSLVGSLASGANVLTF.

This chain joins TRBV5-8 and TRBJ1-3, with unresolved D. This CDR3 region has 16 residues. Germline V gives CDR1 SGHTS, CDR2 YDEGEE. V was pared by 1 base and J by 0 bases, with 11 bases between. This CDR3 is CASSLLLGSSGNTIYF. CDR3 DNA sequence: TGTGCCAGCAGCTTGCTCCTCGGGTCCTCTGGAAACACCATATATTTT.

The chain carries TRBV6-1 and TRBJ1-4; TRBD1 agrees at 8 bases. This CDR3 has 17 residues. From germline, CDR1 is MNHNS and CDR2 SASEGT. The junction had 8 bases not matched to a gene; V was cut back by 0 bases and J by 5 bases. The CDR3 protein is CASSEARVDRVNEKLFF. CDR3 in DNA: TGTGCCAGCAGTGAAGCGCGAGTGGACAGGGTGAATGAAAAACTGTTTTTT.

The chain joins TRBV24-1 to TRBJ2-1; weak D call: TRBD1 (7 bases). Trimming shortened V by 5 bases and J by 9 bases, and 13 bases separated the two germline ends. CDR1 is KGHDR, CDR2 SFDVKD, per germline. This CDR3 region has 13 residues. CDR3 sequence: CATSATGRGEQFF. CDR3 nucleotide sequence: TGTGCCACCAGTGCGACAGGGCGGGGTGAGCAGTTCTTC.

V usage is TRBV21-1 and J usage is TRBJ1-5. TRBV21-1 is labeled a pseudogene. The CDR3 contains 15 residues. The CDR3 loop reads CASSPPRLTQQPQHF. CDR3 bases: TGTGCCAGCAGCCCCCCGCGGCTAACGCAGCAGCCCCAGCATTTT.

This clone has more than one count but fewer than ten. J is TRBJ1-1 and V is TRBV15, with D maybe TRBD1 (6 bases). Germline CDR1 and CDR2: LNHNV and YYDKDF (reference sequence). The CDR3 covers 13 residues. V dropped 1 base and J dropped 12 bases, with 15 bases sitting between them. The CDR3 here is CATSRVSRGGTFF. The CDR3, as DNA: TGTGCCACCAGCAGAGTAAGCAGGGGTGGAACTTTCTTT.

The chain joins TRBV6-2 or TRBV6-3 to TRBJ2-3; 10 positions agree with TRBD2. V was clipped by 4 bases and J by 0 bases; unmatched bases: 4. CDR3 size: 16 residues. CDR1 MNHEY and CDR2 SVGEGT come from the germline V gene. CDR3 nucleotide sequence: TGTGCCAGCAGTTCTAGCGGGGGCCATAGCACAGATACGCAGTATTTT. This codes for CASSSSGGHSTDTQYF.

The CDR3 loop is CASSKAPGFFTDTQYF. Written as DNA, the CDR3 is TGTGCCAGCAGCAAAGCCCCAGGGTTCTTCACAGATACGCAGTATTTT. The V gene is TRBV21-1, the J gene TRBJ2-3; TRBD1 is the table's D call and was not checked against the DNA. TRBV21-1 is tagged as a pseudogene. The CDR3 spans 16 residues.

This chain joins TRBV6-5 and TRBJ1-1, with D uncertain. CDR3 length equals 14 residues. V lost 5 bases to trimming and J lost 3 bases, with 13 bases between them. Germline V CDR1 and CDR2: MNHEY, SVGAGI. CDR3 DNA: TGTGCCAGCAGTCCCGACTATACCGACACTGAAGCTTTCTTT. Translation: CASSPDYTDTEAFF.

This clone was seen only a few times. The sample carries other DNA sequences with the same CDR3. This chain uses TRBV5-4 with TRBJ1-2; D is perhaps TRBD1 (6 bases). The germline V gene encodes CDR1 SGHNT and CDR2 YYREEE (reference sequence). The length of the CDR3 is 15 residues. V shed 0 bases and J shed 3 bases, with 12 bases lying between them. CDR3 residues: CASSLVQGTDYGYTF. The DNA for the CDR3 is TGTGCCAGCAGCTTGGTACAGGGTACGGACTATGGCTACACCTTC.

The rearrangement uses TRBV18 and TRBJ1-3; a weak D match, TRBD1 (6 bases). This CDR3 contains 17 residues. The V gene's germline CDR1 is KGHSH and CDR2 LQKENI. The V and J ends lost 5 bases and 0 bases respectively, with 17 bases between them. This CDR3 is CASSSQQTGSSGNTIYF. The DNA for the CDR3 is TGTGCCAGCTCATCCCAACAGACAGGCTCCTCTGGAAACACCATATATTTT.

This clone has a single count. The chain couples TRBV5-4 to TRBJ2-5; 8 positions match TRBD2. J gave up 5 bases and V 0 bases, and 9 bases lay outside the gene matches. The germline V gene has CDR1 SGHNT and CDR2 YYREEE (reference sequence). The CDR3 runs 16 residues. Written as DNA, the CDR3 is TGTGCCAGCAGCTTGGAGGTTCGGGGGGGTCGGGAGACCCAGTACTTC. Its translation: CASSLEVRGGRETQYF.

The rearrangement uses TRBV28 and TRBJ1-2; TRBD1 aligns across 7 bases. Germline V gene data show CDR1 as MDHEN and CDR2 as SYDVKM. The CDR3 runs 15 residues. The junction had 7 bases not matched to a gene; V was cut back by 2 bases and J by 4 bases. This chain's CDR3 is CASSLGQGETYGYTF. In DNA form, the CDR3 reads TGTGCCAGCAGTTTAGGGCAGGGGGAAACCTATGGCTACACCTTC.

This clone appeared a single time. The chain couples TRBV5-6 to TRBJ2-7; 11 bases map to TRBD1. V was pared by 3 bases and J by 2 bases, with 1 base of the junction left unmatched. Germline V lookup: CDR1 SGHDT, CDR2 YYEEEE. The CDR3 loop spans 14 amino acids. The DNA of the CDR3 is TGTGCCAGCAGCTGGGGACAGGGGGCCTACGAGCAGTACTTC. Translation: CASSWGQGAYEQYF.

CDR3 nucleotides: TGTGCCAGCAGCCCGAACAACAGAGATACGCAGTATTTT. It codes for CASSPNNRDTQYF. V and J are TRBV7-6 and TRBJ2-3; no reliable D call. This CDR3 is 13 amino acids long. The V gene lost 5 bases and the J gene lost 5 bases, with 11 bases spanning the gap. The germline V gene encodes CDR1 SGHVS and CDR2 FNYEAQ.

This chain joins TRBV2 and TRBJ1-1, with 7 bases that match TRBD1. The CDR3 is 14 residues long. CDR1 and CDR2 (germline): SNHLY, FYNNEI. With 7 bases clipped from V and 4 bases from J, the junction kept 9 bases outside the gene matches. CDR3 in DNA: TGTGCCAGCACCTCTAGGGGGCGCGTCACTGAAGCTTTCTTT. Protein: CASTSRGRVTEAFF.